This TCR beta chain was captured in a study of T cells in Graves' hyperthyroidism and ophthalmopathy. Each diagnosis was grounded in clinical symptoms, serum thyroxine and TRAb, thyroid ultrasound, and orbital computed tomography. Fresh peripheral blood, about 10 ml of it, supplied the PBMCs. Amplified TCR beta CDR3 regions derived from RNA transcripts. First-round RT-PCR targeting the TCR CDR3 was performed with the HTBI primer set. TCRdb redid the calling of the multiplex PCR reads with MiXCR, one entry per CDR3 protein. The table includes about 510,000 distinct CDR3 sequences, 14% detected once. This clonotype was detected a few times. The receptor's source is a woman aged 40 to 50 with Graves' hyperthyroidism. What was sequenced was blood.

The chain's CDR3 is CASSYLAGDLYNEQFF. The DNA of the CDR3 is TGTGCCAGCAGTTATCTAGCGGGAGACCTTTACAATGAGCAGTTCTTC. The chain recombines TRBV6-5 with TRBJ2-1; 10 nucleotides match TRBD2. Germline V gene lookup returns CDR1 MNHEY and CDR2 SVGAGI. J was trimmed by 4 bases and V by 3 bases; bases with no gene match: 6. This CDR3 has 16 amino acids.